A single sample gave rise to the 16 T cell receptor beta chains below, sequenced in a study of shared T cell receptors in the human thymus. Sequenced by immunoSEQ multiplex PCR; TCRdb stores in-frame clones only, minus some. Here the sample spans some 400,000 clones, 85% to 95% being singletons. The sample comprised thymocytes. The receptors were sampled from a human donor.

The chain has TRBV28 and TRBJ2-7; 9 nucleotides match TRBD2. The CDR3 length is 19 residues. V shed 2 bases and J 0 bases; nucleotides not matched to a gene: 14. CDR1 is MDHEN, CDR2 SYDVKM, per germline. CDR3 DNA sequence: TGTGCCAGCAGTTTAGTGCTGCCCCGACTAGCGGACCCCTCCTACGAGCAGTACTTC. Translation: CASSLVLPRLADPSYEQYF.

The DNA of the CDR3 is TGTGCCAGCAGGGGCGGGGCTAGCGGAGATAGCACAGATACGCAGTATTTT. Protein: CASRGGASGDSTDTQYF. The V gene is TRBV7-2, the J gene TRBJ2-3, with 7 bases matching TRBD2. This CDR3 region has 17 residues. The J segment lost 0 bases and the V segment lost 6 bases, leaving 12 bases of the junction unmatched. Germline CDR1 and CDR2: SGHTA and FQGNSA.

The chain is built from TRBV12-2 and TRBJ1-5; TRBD1, as called in the table, went unchecked against the DNA. TRBV12-2 is listed as a pseudogene. The CDR3 sequence is 18 residues long. The CDR3 protein is CASRWIAPGRGGNQPQHF. In nucleotides, the CDR3 is TGTGCAAGTCGCTGGATAGCCCCCGGCAGGGGTGGCAATCAGCCCCAGCATTTT.

CDR3 bases: TGTGCCAGCAGCCCGCAACGTTCTTATGGGACTAGCGGGAGCAATGAGCAGTTCTTC. Its protein is CASSPQRSYGTSGSNEQFF. The chain has TRBV7-3 and TRBJ2-1; 14 bases are shared with TRBD2. Unmatched junction bases numbered 15, after V lost 5 bases and J lost 6 bases. CDR3 length equals 19 residues. Germline V lookup: CDR1 SGHTA, CDR2 FQGTGA.

This chain uses TRBV2 with TRBJ2-1; TRBD1 agrees at 7 bases. CDR3 length: 15 residues. V was pared by 6 bases and J by 5 bases, with 10 bases of the junction left unmatched. Germline CDR1 and CDR2: SNHLY and FYNNEI. CDR3 in amino acids: CASSQLGTEDNEQFF. The CDR3 region has the DNA TGTGCCAGCAGCCAACTGGGGACAGAAGACAATGAGCAGTTCTTC.

This clone appeared a single time. This chain uses TRBV28 with TRBJ2-7, with 9 bases that match TRBD1. With 6 bases clipped from V and 2 bases from J, the junction kept 14 bases outside the gene matches. This CDR3 has 17 amino acids. Looked up from germline, CDR1 is MDHEN and CDR2 is SYDVKM. CDR3 in amino acids: CASRDRGSARATYEQYF. The DNA for the CDR3 is TGTGCCAGCAGGGACAGGGGAAGTGCGCGCGCGACCTACGAGCAGTACTTC.

The rearrangement joins TRBV29-1 to TRBJ2-5; TRBD2 matches at 10 bases. Germline V gene data show CDR1 as SQVTM and CDR2 as ANQGSEA. Trimming cost V 7 bases and J 4 bases; bases outside gene matches: 12. The length of the CDR3 is 15 residues. The CDR3 here is CSASPSSGSGETQYF. The CDR3 DNA is TGCAGCGCCTCCCCCTCTAGCGGGAGTGGAGAGACCCAGTACTTC. The entire variable domain, with the rest obtained from reference TRBV29-1 and TRBJ2-5, is as follows: SAVISQKPSRDICQRGTSLTIQCQVDSQVTMMFWYRQQPGQSLTLIATANQGSEATYESGFVIDKFPISRPNLTFSTLTVSNMSPEDSSIYLCSASPSSGSGETQYFGPGTRLLVL.

The V gene is TRBV5-6, the J gene TRBJ1-2; a possible D gene is TRBD1 (6 bases). The CDR3 spans 12 residues. Trimming took off 3 bases at V and 8 bases at J, with 11 bases between the two ends. Looked up from germline, CDR1 is SGHDT and CDR2 is YYEEEE. The CDR3: CASSWRGFGYTF. The CDR3, as DNA: TGTGCCAGCAGCTGGAGGGGGTTCGGCTACACCTTC. The full variable domain, its missing parts supplied by reference TRBV5-6 and TRBJ1-2, is DAGVTQSPTHLIKTRGQQVTLRCSPKSGHDTVSWYQQALGQGPQFIFQYYEEEERQRGNFPDRFSGHQFPNYSSELNVNALLLGDSALYLCASSWRGFGYTFGSGTRLTVV.

V gene TRBV4-1 combines with J gene TRBJ1-1, with D possibly being TRBD1 (5 bases). V lost 0 bases, J lost 5 bases, and 13 bases lay in between. From germline, CDR1 is MGHRA and CDR2 YSYEKL. The CDR3 is made up of 15 amino acids. CDR3 DNA sequence: TGCGCCAGCAGCCAAGAGGGACGGCCGAATACTGAAGCTTTCTTT. This codes for CASSQEGRPNTEAFF.

This clone was counted a single time. This chain connects TRBV14 to TRBJ1-2, with D hard to call. V shed 0 bases and J shed 6 bases, with 17 bases lying between them. Germline CDR1 and CDR2: SGHDN and FVKESK. This CDR3 is built from 16 residues. This CDR3 reads CASSQDPGTATNGYTF. As DNA, the CDR3 is TGTGCCAGCAGCCAAGACCCAGGCACAGCCACTAATGGCTACACCTTC. Full variable domain (outside the CDR3, taken from reference TRBV14 and TRBJ1-2): EAGVTQFPSHSVIEKGQTVTLRCDPISGHDNLYWYRRVMGKEIKFLLHFVKESKQDESGMPNNRFLAERTGGTYSTLKVQPAELEDSGVYFCASSQDPGTATNGYTFGSGTRLTVV.

V usage is TRBV6-5 and J usage is TRBJ2-5, with D perhaps TRBD1 (6 bases). CDR1 is MNHEY and CDR2 is SVGAGI in the germline V gene. The CDR3 spans 12 residues. V dropped 6 bases and J dropped 3 bases, with 8 bases sitting between them. CDR3 in DNA: TGTGCCAGCAGCGAGGGGGAAGAGACCCAGTACTTC. Protein: CASSEGEETQYF.

This chain uses TRBV9 with TRBJ2-1; TRBD2 matches 14 bases. V dropped 1 base and J dropped 4; count of bases not matched to a gene: 4. CDR3 length: 17 residues. Germline V gene sequence: CDR1 SGDLS, CDR2 YYNGEE. CDR3 DNA sequence: TGTGCCAGCAGCGTATCGGGACTAGCGGGAGCTTACAATGAGCAGTTCTTC. As protein: CASSVSGLAGAYNEQFF. Full variable domain (missing parts from reference TRBV9 and TRBJ2-1): DSGVTQTPKHLITATGQRVTLRCSPRSGDLSVYWYQQSLDQGLQFLIQYYNGEERAKGNILERFSAQQFPDLHSELNLSSLELGDSALYFCASSVSGLAGAYNEQFFGPGTRLTVL.

The chain carries TRBV7-9 and TRBJ1-2; D is uncertain. CDR1 and CDR2 from the germline V gene are SEHNR and FQNEAQ (reference sequence). The germline V and J ends were trimmed by 5 bases and 4 bases, with 14 bases remaining between them. The CDR3 length is 14 residues. CDR3 in amino acids: CASSPYADGYGYTF. The DNA of the CDR3 is TGTGCCAGCAGCCCGTACGCGGACGGCTATGGCTACACCTTC.

The J gene is TRBJ2-2, the V gene TRBV13; D might be TRBD1 (6 bases). Germline CDR1 PRHDT, CDR2 FYEKMQ (reference sequence). This CDR3 has 18 amino acids. V lost 6 bases to trimming and J lost 2 bases, with 22 bases between them. In nucleotides, the CDR3 is TGTGCCAGCAGTGATGAAGGGTTCGACAGGATTAACACCGGGGAGCTGTTTTTT. This gives the protein CASSDEGFDRINTGELFF.

The genes are TRBV27 and TRBJ2-3, with D perhaps matching TRBD1 (6 bases). This CDR3 region has 15 residues. Trimming pared 4 bases from V and 5 bases from J, leaving 16 bases between. The germline gives CDR1 MNHEY, CDR2 SMNVEV (reference sequence). The CDR3 sequence: CASSYGQGLRDTQYF. CDR3 DNA: TGTGCCAGCAGTTACGGGCAGGGGTTGAGAGATACGCAGTATTTT.

This chain connects TRBV30 to TRBJ1-1; 8 bases match TRBD1. J lost 0 bases, V lost 7 bases, and 19 bases had no gene match. The CDR3 has 18 amino acids. Germline CDR1 and CDR2: GTSNPN and SVGIG (reference sequence). The CDR3 sequence is CASRRQGSEIYMNTEAFF. The CDR3 coding sequence is TGTGCCTCCCGCCGACAGGGGTCCGAAATTTATATGAACACTGAAGCTTTCTTT. The full variable domain, with the rest looked up from reference TRBV30 and TRBJ1-1, is SQTIHQWPATLVQPVGSPLSLECTVEGTSNPNLYWYRQAAGRGLQLLFYSVGIGQISSEVPQNLSASRPQDRQFILSSKKLLLSDSGFYLCASRRQGSEIYMNTEAFFGQGTRLTVV.